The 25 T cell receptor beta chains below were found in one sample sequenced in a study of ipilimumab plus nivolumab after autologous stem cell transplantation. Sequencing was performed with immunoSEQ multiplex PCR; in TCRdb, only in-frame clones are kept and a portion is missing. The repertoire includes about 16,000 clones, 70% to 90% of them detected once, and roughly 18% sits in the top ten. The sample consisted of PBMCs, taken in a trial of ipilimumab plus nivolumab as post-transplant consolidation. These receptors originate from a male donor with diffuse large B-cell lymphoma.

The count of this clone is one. CDR3 nucleotide sequence: TGCGCCAGCAGCTTGGAACAGGGGACGCTTCCGAAATTCACCACTGAAGCTTTCTTT. Translation gives CASSLEQGTLPKFTTEAFF. This chain joins TRBV5-1 and TRBJ1-1, with TRBD1 matching over 7 bases. V was clipped by 0 bases and J by 4 bases; unmatched bases: 18. CDR3 length: 19 residues. Germline CDR1 is SGHRS and CDR2 is YFSETQ.

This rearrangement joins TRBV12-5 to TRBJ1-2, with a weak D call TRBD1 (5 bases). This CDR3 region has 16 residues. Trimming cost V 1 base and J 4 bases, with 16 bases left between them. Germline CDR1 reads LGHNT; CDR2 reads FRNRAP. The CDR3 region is CASGLDGGGLIYGYTF. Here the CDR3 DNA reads TGTGCTAGTGGTTTGGATGGGGGTGGTTTGATCTATGGCTACACCTTC.

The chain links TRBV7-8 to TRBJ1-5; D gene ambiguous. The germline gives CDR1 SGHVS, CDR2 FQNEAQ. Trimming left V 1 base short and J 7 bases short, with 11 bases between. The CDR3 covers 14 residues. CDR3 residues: CASSLVPGRQPQHF. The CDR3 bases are TGTGCCAGCAGCTTAGTTCCGGGCCGGCAGCCCCAGCATTTT.

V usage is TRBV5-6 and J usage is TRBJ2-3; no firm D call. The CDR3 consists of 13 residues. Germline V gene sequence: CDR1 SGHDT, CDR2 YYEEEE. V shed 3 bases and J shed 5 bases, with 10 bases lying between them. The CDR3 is CASSYGGQDTQYF. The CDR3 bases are TGTGCCAGCAGCTACGGTGGGCAAGATACGCAGTATTTT.

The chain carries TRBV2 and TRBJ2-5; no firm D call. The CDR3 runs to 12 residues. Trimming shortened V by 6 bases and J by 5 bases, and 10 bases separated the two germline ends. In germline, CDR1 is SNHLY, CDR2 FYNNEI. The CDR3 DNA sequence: TGTGCCAGCAGGGAGAGACGGGAGACCCAGTACTTC. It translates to CASRERRETQYF.

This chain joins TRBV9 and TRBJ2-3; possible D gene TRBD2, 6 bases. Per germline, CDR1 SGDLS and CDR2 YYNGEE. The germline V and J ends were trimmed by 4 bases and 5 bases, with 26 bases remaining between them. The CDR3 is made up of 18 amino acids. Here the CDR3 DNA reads TGTGCCAGCAGCTCCGGTATGGGAGGTTGGGAGATGGGAGATACGCAGTATTTT. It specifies CASSSGMGGWEMGDTQYF.

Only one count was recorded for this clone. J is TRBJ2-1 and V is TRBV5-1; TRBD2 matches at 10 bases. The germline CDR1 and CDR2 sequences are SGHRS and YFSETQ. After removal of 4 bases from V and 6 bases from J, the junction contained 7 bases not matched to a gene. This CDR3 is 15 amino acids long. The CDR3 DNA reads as TGCGCCAGCAGCCAACTAGCGGGAAGACCCAATGAGCAGTTCTTC. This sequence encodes CASSQLAGRPNEQFF.

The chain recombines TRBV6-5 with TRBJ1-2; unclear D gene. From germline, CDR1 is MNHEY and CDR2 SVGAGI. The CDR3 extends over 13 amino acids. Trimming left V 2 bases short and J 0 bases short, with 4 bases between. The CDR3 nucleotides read TGTGCCAGCAGTTACGCAGCTAACTATGGCTACACCTTC. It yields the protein CASSYAANYGYTF.

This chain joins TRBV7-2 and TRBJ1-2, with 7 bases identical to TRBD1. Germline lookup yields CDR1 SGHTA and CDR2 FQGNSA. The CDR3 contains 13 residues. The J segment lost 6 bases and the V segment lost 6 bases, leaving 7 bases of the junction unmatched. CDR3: CASRLTGWDGYTF. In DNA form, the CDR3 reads TGTGCCAGCAGGTTGACAGGGTGGGATGGCTACACCTTC. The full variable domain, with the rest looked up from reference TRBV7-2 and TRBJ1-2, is GAGVSQSPSNKVTEKGKDVELRCDPISGHTALYWYRQSLGQGLEFLIYFQGNSAPDKSGLPSDRFSAERTGGSVSTLTIQRTQQEDSAVYLCASRLTGWDGYTFGSGTRLTVV.

The CDR3 DNA is TGTGCCAGCAGTTCTCGGGATAGCGGCTACACAGATACGCAGTATTTT. Amino acids: CASSSRDSGYTDTQYF. V gene TRBV6-6 combines with J gene TRBJ2-3; D might be TRBD2 (6 bases). V lost 4 bases and J lost 2, with 16 bases in between. The CDR3 is made up of 16 amino acids. Germline V lookup: CDR1 MNHNY, CDR2 SVGAGI (reference sequence).

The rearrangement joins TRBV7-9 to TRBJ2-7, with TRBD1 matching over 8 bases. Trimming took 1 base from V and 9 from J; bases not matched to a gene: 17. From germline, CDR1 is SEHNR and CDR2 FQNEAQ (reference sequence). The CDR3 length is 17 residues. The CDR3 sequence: CASSLGTGLLSYDGQYF. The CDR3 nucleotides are TGTGCCAGCAGCTTAGGGACAGGGTTATTATCCTACGATGGGCAGTACTTC.

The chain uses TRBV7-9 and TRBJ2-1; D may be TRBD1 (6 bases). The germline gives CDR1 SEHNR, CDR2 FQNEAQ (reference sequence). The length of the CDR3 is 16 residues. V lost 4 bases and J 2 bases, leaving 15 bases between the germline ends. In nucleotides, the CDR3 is TGTGCCAGCAGCTCAACCGGGACAAAAACCTACAATGAGCAGTTCTTC. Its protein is CASSSTGTKTYNEQFF.

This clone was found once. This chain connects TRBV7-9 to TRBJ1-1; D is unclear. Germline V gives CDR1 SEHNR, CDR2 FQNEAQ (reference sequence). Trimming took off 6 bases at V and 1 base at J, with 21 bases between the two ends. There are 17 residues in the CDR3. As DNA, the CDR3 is TGTGCCAGCAGACCCTTAGAAGGCAGTCTGACGAACACTGAAGCTTTCTTT. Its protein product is CASRPLEGSLTNTEAFF. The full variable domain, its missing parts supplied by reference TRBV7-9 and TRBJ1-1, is DTGVSQNPRHKITKRGQNVTFRCDPISEHNRLYWYRQTLGQGPEFLTYFQNEAQLEKSRLLSDRFSAERPKGSFSTLEIQRTEQGDSAMYLCASRPLEGSLTNTEAFFGQGTRLTVV.

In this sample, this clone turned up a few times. The chain's CDR3 is CASSPGQGAHGYTF. CDR3 coding DNA: TGTGCCAGCAGTCCGGGACAGGGGGCGCATGGCTACACCTTC. The gene calls are TRBV6-5 and TRBJ1-2; 12 positions agree with TRBD1. Trimming at V came to 5 bases and at J to 6 bases, leaving 4 bases not matched to a gene. This CDR3 has 14 amino acids. CDR1 MNHEY and CDR2 SVGAGI come from the germline V gene.

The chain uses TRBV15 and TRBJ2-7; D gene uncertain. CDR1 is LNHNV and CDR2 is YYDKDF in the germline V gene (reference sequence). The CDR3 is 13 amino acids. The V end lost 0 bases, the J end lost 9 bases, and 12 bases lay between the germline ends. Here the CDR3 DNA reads TGTGCCACCAGCAGAGATCCCCTTTTGGTGCAGTACTTC. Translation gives CATSRDPLLVQYF. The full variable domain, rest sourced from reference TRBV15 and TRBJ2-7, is DAMVIQNPRYQVTQFGKPVTLSCSQTLNHNVMYWYQQKSSQAPKLLFHYYDKDFNNEADTPDNFQSRRPNTSFCFLDIRSPGLGDTAMYLCATSRDPLLVQYFGPGTRLTVT.

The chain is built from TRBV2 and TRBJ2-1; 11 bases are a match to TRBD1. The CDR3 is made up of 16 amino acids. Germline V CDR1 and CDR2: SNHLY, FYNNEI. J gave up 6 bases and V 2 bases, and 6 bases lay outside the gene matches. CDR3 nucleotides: TGTGCCAGCAGTGAAATTGGGACAGGGGGATTCAATGAGCAGTTCTTC. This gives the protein CASSEIGTGGFNEQFF.

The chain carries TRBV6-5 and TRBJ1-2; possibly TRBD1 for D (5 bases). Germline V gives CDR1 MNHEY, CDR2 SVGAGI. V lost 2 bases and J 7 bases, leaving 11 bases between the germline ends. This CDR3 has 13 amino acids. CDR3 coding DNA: TGTGCCAGCAGTTACCTCGGGGGGGGTGGCTACACCTTC. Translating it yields CASSYLGGGGYTF.

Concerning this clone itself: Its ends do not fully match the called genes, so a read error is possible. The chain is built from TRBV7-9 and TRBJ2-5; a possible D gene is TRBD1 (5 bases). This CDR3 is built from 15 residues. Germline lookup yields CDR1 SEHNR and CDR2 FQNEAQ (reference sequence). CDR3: CASSLYLGDQGTQYF. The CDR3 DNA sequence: TGTGCCAGCAGCTTATATTTAGGGGATCAAGGGACCCAGTACTTC. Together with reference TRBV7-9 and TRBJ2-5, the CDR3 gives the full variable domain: DTGVSQNPRHKITKRGQNVTFRCDPISEHNRLYWYRQTLGQGPEFLTYFQNEAQLEKSRLLSDRFSAERPKGSFSTLEIQRTEQGDSAMYLCASSLYLGDQGTQYFGPGTRLLVL.

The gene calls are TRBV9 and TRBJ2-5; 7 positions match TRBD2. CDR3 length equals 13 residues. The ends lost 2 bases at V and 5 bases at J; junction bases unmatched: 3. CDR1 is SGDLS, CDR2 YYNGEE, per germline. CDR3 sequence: CASSVISGETQYF. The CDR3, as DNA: TGTGCCAGCAGCGTTATTAGCGGGGAGACCCAGTACTTC.

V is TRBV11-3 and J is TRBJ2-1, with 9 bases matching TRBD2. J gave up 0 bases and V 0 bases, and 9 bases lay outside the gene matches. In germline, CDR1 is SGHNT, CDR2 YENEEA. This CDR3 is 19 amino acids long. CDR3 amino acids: CASSLDRGSGRISYNEQFF. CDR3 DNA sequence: TGTGCCAGCAGCTTAGATCGTGGCAGCGGGAGGATCTCCTACAATGAGCAGTTCTTC.

Here the CDR3 DNA reads TGTGCCAGCAGTTACCGGGGGAGTGTCTTTGGAAACACCATATATTTT. Translation gives CASSYRGSVFGNTIYF. The rearrangement uses TRBV6-6 and TRBJ1-3; perhaps TRBD1 as D (5 bases). V was cut by 2 bases and J by 3 bases, with 14 bases left in between. Germline V gene data show CDR1 as MNHNY and CDR2 as SVGAGI (reference sequence). CDR3 length: 16 amino acids.

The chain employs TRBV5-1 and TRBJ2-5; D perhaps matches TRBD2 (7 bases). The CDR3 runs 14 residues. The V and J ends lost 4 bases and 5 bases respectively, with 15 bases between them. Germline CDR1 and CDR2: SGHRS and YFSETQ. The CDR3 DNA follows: TGCGCCAGCAGCAAAAGGGGGGGGCAGGAGACCCAGTACTTC. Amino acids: CASSKRGGQETQYF.

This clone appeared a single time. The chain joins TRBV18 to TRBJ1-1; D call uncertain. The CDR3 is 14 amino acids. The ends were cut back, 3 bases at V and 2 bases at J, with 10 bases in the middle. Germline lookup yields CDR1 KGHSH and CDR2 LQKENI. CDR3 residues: CASSPLRFNTEAFF. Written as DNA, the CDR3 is TGTGCCAGCTCACCGCTCAGGTTTAACACTGAAGCTTTCTTT.

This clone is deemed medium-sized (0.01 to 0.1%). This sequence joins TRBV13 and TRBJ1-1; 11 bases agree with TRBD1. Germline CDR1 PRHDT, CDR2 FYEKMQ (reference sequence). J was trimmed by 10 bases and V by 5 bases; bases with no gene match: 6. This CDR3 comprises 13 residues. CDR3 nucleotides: TGTGCCAGCAGCCGGACAGGGGGCCGGGGAGCTTTCTTT. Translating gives CASSRTGGRGAFF.

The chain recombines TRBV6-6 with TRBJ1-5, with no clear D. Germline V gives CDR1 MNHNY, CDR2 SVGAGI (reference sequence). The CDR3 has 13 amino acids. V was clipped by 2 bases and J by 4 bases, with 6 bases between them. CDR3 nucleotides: TGTGCCAGCAGTTACACGGGAAATCAGCCCCAGCATTTT. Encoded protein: CASSYTGNQPQHF.